This record covers a single TCR beta chain. Method: immunoSEQ multiplex PCR; TCRdb's copy keeps in-frame clones and lacks some. This sample has around 59,000 clones; more than 85% occur once, and the top ten carry about 2.9%. The data originate from a study of T cell changes during pregnancy in multiple sclerosis. Per the germline V gene, CDR1 is SGHAT and CDR2 is FQNNGV. The germline V and J ends were trimmed by 3 bases and 12 bases, with 17 bases remaining between them. CDR3 size: 13 residues. The chain joins TRBV11-2 to TRBJ1-1; D ambiguous. The specimen was peripheral blood, collected in the third trimester of pregnancy. The receptor was isolated from a female donor in good health, enrolled as a control in a pregnancy study. The CDR3 coding sequence is TGTGCCAGCAGCTTGCTTATCGGTCAGAGGACTTTCTTT. It codes for CASSLLIGQRTFF.